This TCR beta chain was sequenced during a study of blood T cell repertoires in COVID-19. About the study: Specimens from acute and convalescent COVID-19 originated in the United States, Italy and Spain.

As handled by the study authors: Nucleated cell counts were estimated from reference gene primer amplification. Produced via immunoSEQ multiplex PCR; TCRdb's table is partial and in-frame only. V, J and clone size derive from that table, while D and trimming were established from the DNA sequence. Of approximately 220,000 clones in the sample, approximately 83% were seen once. Trimming cost V 5 bases and J 2 bases; bases outside gene matches: 7. Per the germline V gene, CDR1 is SGHNT and CDR2 is YYREEE (reference sequence). The length of the CDR3 is 16 residues. The clonotype comes from a woman aged 60-75 years with acute or convalescent COVID-19. V is TRBV5-4 and J is TRBJ2-3; 11 positions match TRBD2. The sample taken for sequencing was peripheral blood. The CDR3 protein is CASSYRLAGTTDTQYF. CDR3 in DNA: TGTGCCAGCAGTTACCGACTAGCGGGGACCACAGATACGCAGTATTTT.